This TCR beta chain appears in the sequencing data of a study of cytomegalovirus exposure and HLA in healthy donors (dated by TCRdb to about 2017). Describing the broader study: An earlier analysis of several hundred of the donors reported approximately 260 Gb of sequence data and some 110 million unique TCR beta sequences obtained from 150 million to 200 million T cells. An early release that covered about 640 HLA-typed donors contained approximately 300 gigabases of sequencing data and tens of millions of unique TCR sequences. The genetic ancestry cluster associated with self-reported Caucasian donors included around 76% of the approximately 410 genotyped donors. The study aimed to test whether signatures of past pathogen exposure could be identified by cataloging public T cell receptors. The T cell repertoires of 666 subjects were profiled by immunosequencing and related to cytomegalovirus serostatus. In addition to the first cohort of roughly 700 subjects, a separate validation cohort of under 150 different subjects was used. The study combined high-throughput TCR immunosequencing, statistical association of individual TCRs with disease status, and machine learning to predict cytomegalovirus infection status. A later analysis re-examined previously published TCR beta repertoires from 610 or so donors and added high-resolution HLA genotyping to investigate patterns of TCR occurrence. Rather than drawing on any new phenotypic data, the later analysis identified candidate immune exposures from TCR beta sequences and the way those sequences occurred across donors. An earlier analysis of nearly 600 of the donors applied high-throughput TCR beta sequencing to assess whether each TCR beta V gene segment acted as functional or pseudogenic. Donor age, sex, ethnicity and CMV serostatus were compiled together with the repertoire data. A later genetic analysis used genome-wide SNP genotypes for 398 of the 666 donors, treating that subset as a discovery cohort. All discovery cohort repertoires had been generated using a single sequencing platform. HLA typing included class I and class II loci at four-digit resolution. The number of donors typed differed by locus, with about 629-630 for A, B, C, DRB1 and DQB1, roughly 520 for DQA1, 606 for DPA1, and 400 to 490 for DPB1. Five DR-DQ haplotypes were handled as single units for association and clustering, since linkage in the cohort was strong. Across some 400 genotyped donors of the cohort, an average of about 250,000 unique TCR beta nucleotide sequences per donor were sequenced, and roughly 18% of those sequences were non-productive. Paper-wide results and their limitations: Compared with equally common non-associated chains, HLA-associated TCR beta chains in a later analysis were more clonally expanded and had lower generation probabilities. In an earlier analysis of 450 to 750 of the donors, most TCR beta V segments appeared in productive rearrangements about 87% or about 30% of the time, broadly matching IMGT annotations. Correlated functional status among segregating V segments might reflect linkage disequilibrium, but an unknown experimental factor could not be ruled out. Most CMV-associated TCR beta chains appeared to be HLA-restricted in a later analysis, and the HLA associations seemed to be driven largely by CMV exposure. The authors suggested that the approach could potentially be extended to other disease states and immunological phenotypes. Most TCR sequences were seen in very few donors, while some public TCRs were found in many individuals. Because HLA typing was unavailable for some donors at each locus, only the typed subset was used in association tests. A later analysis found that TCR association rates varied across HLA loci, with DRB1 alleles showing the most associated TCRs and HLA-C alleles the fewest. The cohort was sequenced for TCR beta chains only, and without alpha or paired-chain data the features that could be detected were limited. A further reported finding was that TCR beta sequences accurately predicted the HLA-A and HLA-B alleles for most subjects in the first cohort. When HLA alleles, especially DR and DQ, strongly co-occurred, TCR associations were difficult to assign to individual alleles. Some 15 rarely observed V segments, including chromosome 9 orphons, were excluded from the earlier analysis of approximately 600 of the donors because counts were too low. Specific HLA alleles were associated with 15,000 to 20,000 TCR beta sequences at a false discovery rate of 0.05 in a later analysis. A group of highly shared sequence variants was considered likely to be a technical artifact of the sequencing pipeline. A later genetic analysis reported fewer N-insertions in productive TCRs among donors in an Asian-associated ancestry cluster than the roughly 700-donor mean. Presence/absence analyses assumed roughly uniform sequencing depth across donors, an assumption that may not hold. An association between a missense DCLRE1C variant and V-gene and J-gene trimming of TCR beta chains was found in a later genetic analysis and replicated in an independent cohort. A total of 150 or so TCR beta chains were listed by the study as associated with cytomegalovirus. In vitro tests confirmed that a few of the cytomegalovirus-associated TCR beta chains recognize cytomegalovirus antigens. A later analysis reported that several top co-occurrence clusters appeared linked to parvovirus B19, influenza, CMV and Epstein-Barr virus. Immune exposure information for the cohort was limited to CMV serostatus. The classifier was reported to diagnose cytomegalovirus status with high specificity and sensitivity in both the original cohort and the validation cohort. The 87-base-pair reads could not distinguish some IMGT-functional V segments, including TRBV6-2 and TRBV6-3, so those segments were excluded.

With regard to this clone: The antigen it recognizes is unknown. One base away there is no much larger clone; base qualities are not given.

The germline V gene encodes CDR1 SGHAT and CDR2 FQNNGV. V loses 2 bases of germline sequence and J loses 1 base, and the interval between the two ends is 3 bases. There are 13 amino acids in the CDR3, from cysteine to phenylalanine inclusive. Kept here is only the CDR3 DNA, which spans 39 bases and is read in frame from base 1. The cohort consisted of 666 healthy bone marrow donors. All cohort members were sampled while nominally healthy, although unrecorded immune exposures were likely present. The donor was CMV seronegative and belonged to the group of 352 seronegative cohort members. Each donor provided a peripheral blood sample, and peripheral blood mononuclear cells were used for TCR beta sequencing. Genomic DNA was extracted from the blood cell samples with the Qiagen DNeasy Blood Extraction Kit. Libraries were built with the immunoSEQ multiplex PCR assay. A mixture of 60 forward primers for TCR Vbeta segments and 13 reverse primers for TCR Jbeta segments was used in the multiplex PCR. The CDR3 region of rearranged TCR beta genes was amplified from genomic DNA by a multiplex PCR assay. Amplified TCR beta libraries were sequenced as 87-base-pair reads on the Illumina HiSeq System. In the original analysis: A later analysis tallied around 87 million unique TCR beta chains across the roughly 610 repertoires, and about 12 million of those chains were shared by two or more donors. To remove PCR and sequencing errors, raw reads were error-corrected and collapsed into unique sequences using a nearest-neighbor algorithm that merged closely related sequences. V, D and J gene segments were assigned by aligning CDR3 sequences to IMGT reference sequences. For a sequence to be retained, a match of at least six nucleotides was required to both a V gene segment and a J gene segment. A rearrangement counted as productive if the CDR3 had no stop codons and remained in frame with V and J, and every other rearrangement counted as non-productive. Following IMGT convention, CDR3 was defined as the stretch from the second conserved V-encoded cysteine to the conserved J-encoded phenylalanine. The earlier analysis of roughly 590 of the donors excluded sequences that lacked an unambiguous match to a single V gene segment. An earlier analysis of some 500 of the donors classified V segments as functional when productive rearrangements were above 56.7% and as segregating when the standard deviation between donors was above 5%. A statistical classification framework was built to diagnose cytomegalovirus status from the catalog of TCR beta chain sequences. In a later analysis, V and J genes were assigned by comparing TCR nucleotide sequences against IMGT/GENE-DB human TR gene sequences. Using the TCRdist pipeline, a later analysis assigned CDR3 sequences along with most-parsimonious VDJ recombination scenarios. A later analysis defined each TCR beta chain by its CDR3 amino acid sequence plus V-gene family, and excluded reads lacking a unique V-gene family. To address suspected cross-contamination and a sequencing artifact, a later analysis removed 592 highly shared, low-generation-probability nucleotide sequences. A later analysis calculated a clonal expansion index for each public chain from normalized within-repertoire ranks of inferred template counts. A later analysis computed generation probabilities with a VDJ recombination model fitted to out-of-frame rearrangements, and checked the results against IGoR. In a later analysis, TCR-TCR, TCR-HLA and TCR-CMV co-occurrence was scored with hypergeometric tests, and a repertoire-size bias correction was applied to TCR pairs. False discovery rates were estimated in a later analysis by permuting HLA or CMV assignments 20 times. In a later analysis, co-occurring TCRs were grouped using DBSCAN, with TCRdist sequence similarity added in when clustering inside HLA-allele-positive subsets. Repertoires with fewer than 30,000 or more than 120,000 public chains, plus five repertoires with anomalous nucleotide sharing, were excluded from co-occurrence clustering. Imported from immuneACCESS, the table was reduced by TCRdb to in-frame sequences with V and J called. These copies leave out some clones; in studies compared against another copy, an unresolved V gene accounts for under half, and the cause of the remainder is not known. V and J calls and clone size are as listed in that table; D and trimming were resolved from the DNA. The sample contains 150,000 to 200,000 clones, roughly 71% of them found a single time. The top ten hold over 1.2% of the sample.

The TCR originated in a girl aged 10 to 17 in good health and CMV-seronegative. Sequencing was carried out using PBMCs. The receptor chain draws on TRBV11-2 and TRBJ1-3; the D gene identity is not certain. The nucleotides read TGTGCCAGCAGCTTACCATCTGGAAACACCATATATTTT. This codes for CASSLPSGNTIYF.